Listed here are 14 T cell receptor beta chains from one sample, sequenced in a study of cytomegalovirus exposure and HLA in healthy donors. Sequencing was performed with immunoSEQ multiplex PCR; in TCRdb, only in-frame clones are kept and a portion is missing. The sample contains 250,000 to 350,000 clones, 80% to 90% of which appear only once. The sequenced sample consisted of PBMCs. These receptors all stem from a woman between 18 and 30 years old in good health and CMV-seronegative.

The chain is built from TRBV2 and TRBJ1-1; TRBD1 might be the D (5 bases). Trimming left V 10 bases short and J 5 bases short, with 14 bases between. Germline V gene lookup returns CDR1 SNHLY and CDR2 FYNNEI. The CDR3 spans 12 residues. The chain's CDR3 is CATAGEQTEAFF. The CDR3 DNA reads as TGTGCCACCGCGGGGGAACAGACTGAAGCTTTCTTT. Based on the CDR3 plus reference TRBV2 and TRBJ1-1, the full variable domain is EPEVTQTPSHQVTQMGQEVILRCVPISNHLYFYWYRQILGQKVEFLVSFYNNEISEKSEIFDDQFSVERPDGSNFTLKIRSTKLEDSAMYFCATAGEQTEAFFGQGTRLTVV.

The chain carries TRBV6-5 and TRBJ2-1; 8 positions agree with TRBD2. This CDR3 contains 15 residues. With V trimmed by 5 bases and J by 2 bases, 5 bases remained unmatched. The germline CDR1 and CDR2 sequences are MNHEY and SVGAGI. The CDR3, as DNA: TGTGCCAGCAGTCCTCTAGCGGGCCCCTACAATGAGCAGTTCTTC. It codes for CASSPLAGPYNEQFF.

This clone has more than one count but fewer than ten. At the DNA level, this CDR3 is encoded by other sequences in the same sample as well. The J gene is TRBJ2-7, the V gene TRBV6-5; tentative D call: TRBD1 (5 bases). The CDR3 runs to 14 residues. Germline V CDR1 and CDR2: MNHEY, SVGAGI. V lost 6 bases, J lost 5 bases, and 17 bases lay in between. The CDR3 coding sequence is TGTGCCAGCAGCGACAGTCAGGGCAGGAACGAGCAGTACTTC. This translates into CASSDSQGRNEQYF.

The chain links TRBV28 to TRBJ2-1; 11 bases match TRBD2. The J segment lost 3 bases and the V segment lost 5 bases, leaving 6 bases of the junction unmatched. The germline V gene encodes CDR1 MDHEN and CDR2 SYDVKM. This CDR3 is built from 16 residues. The CDR3 region has the DNA TGTGCCAGCAGTCCGTTAGCGGGAGGGTACTACAATGAGCAGTTCTTC. Translation: CASSPLAGGYYNEQFF.

This clone was seen a handful of times. The chain joins TRBV27 to TRBJ2-5; 14 positions match TRBD2. Losses at the gene ends were 6 bases for V and 0 bases for J; bases not matched to a gene: 3. CDR3 length equals 16 residues. CDR1 and CDR2 from the germline V gene are MNHEY and SMNVEV (reference sequence). This CDR3 reads CASSRLAGGYQETQYF. The CDR3 DNA is TGTGCCAGCAGCCGACTAGCGGGAGGGTACCAAGAGACCCAGTACTTC.

As DNA, the CDR3 is TGTGCCAGCAGTTACTCCCCAGGGGACTATGGCTACACCTTC. Protein: CASSYSPGDYGYTF. V and J are TRBV6-5 and TRBJ1-2, with D maybe TRBD1 (6 bases). From germline, CDR1 is MNHEY and CDR2 SVGAGI. V was cut by 0 bases and J by 3 bases, with 8 bases left in between. The CDR3 spans 14 residues.

V and J are TRBV14 and TRBJ2-7; D is ambiguous. Trimming cost V 4 bases and J 0 bases, with 7 bases left between them. The CDR3 loop spans 13 amino acids. Germline V lookup: CDR1 SGHDN, CDR2 FVKESK. As DNA, the CDR3 is TGTGCCAGCAGCCTAATTAGCTCCTACGAGCAGTACTTC. Translating it yields CASSLISSYEQYF.

This rearrangement joins TRBV6-4 to TRBJ2-1; TRBD1 matches at 7 bases. The V segment lost 5 bases and the J segment 3 bases; nucleotides outside the gene matches: 10. The CDR3 has 16 residues. Germline assignment: CDR1 MRHNA and CDR2 SNTAGT. For the CDR3, the DNA is TGTGCCAGCAGTCCGACAGGGTACCCAAGCTACAATGAGCAGTTCTTC. Protein sequence: CASSPTGYPSYNEQFF.

This chain links TRBV18 with TRBJ2-7; a possible D gene is TRBD2 (6 bases). This CDR3 is 15 amino acids long. The germline V and J ends were trimmed by 2 bases and 4 bases, with 15 bases remaining between them. From germline, CDR1 is KGHSH and CDR2 LQKENI. CDR3 in amino acids: CASSPGASGRYEQYF. In nucleotides, the CDR3 is TGTGCCAGCTCACCAGGGGCAAGCGGGCGATACGAGCAGTACTTC.

The rearrangement joins TRBV27 to TRBJ2-7; 15 bases are a match to TRBD2. CDR1 and CDR2 from the germline V gene are MNHEY and SMNVEV (reference sequence). CDR3 length: 17 amino acids. V was pared by 8 bases and J by 1 base, with 9 bases of the junction left unmatched. The DNA of the CDR3 is TGTGCCAGCGGGCTTGGGACTAGCGGGAGGAAATCCTACGAGCAGTACTTC. Translation: CASGLGTSGRKSYEQYF.

The J gene is TRBJ2-7, the V gene TRBV28; D might be TRBD1 (6 bases). Trimming took off 3 bases at V and 3 bases at J, with 12 bases between the two ends. This CDR3 has 14 amino acids. Germline V gives CDR1 MDHEN, CDR2 SYDVKM. The CDR3 DNA is TGTGCCAGCAGTTTCGGTAGAGGGGGCTACGAGCAGTACTTC. Translating it yields CASSFGRGGYEQYF.

This clone has a count of ten or more. The rearrangement joins TRBV2 to TRBJ1-1; D not resolved. This CDR3 is built from 14 residues. With 9 bases removed from V and 0 bases from J, the gap between germline ends came to 14 bases. Germline assignment: CDR1 SNHLY and CDR2 FYNNEI. CDR3 loop: CASRATVLNTEAFF. Written as DNA, the CDR3 is TGTGCCAGTAGAGCCACGGTACTGAACACTGAAGCTTTCTTT.

The rearrangement joins TRBV28 to TRBJ2-7; 8 bases are shared with TRBD1. This CDR3 has 12 residues. Trimming took 8 bases from V and 2 from J; bases not matched to a gene: 2. Germline V gene lookup returns CDR1 MDHEN and CDR2 SYDVKM. The CDR3 sequence is CASGQGTYEQYF. The CDR3 DNA is TGTGCCAGCGGACAGGGCACCTACGAGCAGTACTTC.

The chain links TRBV5-1 to TRBJ2-1; D uncertain. The CDR3 runs to 14 residues. Looked up from germline, CDR1 is SGHRS and CDR2 is YFSETQ. Trimming pared 6 bases from V and 5 bases from J, leaving 15 bases between. CDR3 sequence reads: CASKRANENNEQFF. CDR3 in DNA: TGCGCCAGCAAACGAGCTAACGAAAACAATGAGCAGTTCTTC.